These 17 T cell receptor beta chains originate from one sample sequenced in a study of regulatory T cells in long-lasting Graves disease. Construction of the TCR beta libraries employed iRepertoire HTBI primers in conjunction with Arm-PCR of CDR3 regions. TCRdb recomputed calls from the multiplex PCR reads with MiXCR, one row per CDR3 protein. Seen here are about 210,000 distinct CDR3 sequences, around 19% observed once, and the top ten hold approximately 12%. As for time point: newly diagnosed GD, antithyroid drugs for less than 3 months. The authors made the TCR library using RNA they extracted from PBMCs. A further study also used this sample, focusing on T cells in Graves' hyperthyroidism and ophthalmopathy.

The specimen was peripheral blood mononuclear cells (PBMCs), collected at new diagnosis, from a patient treated with antithyroid drugs. The source is a woman in her 30s with Graves disease.

This clonotype was seen ten or more times. The genes are TRBV7-6 and TRBJ2-7; a weak D match, TRBD1 (6 bases). CDR3 length equals 15 residues. The ends were cut back, 4 bases at V and 0 bases at J, with 13 bases in the middle. Germline V gene data show CDR1 as SGHVS and CDR2 as FNYEAQ. The CDR3, as DNA: TGTGCCAGCAGCTACAGGGAGTCGGGCTCCTACGAGCAGTACTTC. Protein sequence: CASSYRESGSYEQYF.

This rearrangement joins TRBV19 to TRBJ2-1, with a tentative D call TRBD2 (5 bases). CDR1 and CDR2 (germline): LNHDA, SQIVND (reference sequence). The CDR3 spans 15 residues. The ends were cut back, 5 bases at V and 1 base at J, with 12 bases in the middle. CDR3 in amino acids: CASSLRAGSYNEQFF. The CDR3 nucleotides are TGTGCCAGTAGTCTCCGGGCGGGTTCCTACAATGAGCAGTTCTTC.

This clonotype was counted many times. The chain carries TRBV5-6 and TRBJ1-4; 8 bases match TRBD1. Per germline, CDR1 SGHDT and CDR2 YYEEEE. V trimming: 3 bases; J trimming: 7 bases; junction bases outside the gene matches: 17. The CDR3 sequence is 18 residues long. The CDR3 loop reads CASSSTSGTGGSREKLFF. The CDR3 DNA follows: TGTGCCAGCAGCTCCACGTCCGGGACAGGTGGATCTCGTGAAAAACTGTTTTTT.

This clonotype appeared many times. The chain is built from TRBV15 and TRBJ1-5, with a tentative D call TRBD1 (5 bases). There are 15 residues in the CDR3. Trimming took 0 bases from V and 4 from J, leaving 10 bases between them. Germline V lookup: CDR1 LNHNV, CDR2 YYDKDF (reference sequence). The CDR3 is CATSRDDRGNQPQHF. Here the CDR3 DNA reads TGTGCCACCAGCAGAGATGATAGGGGAAATCAGCCCCAGCATTTT.

This clonotype was found many times. The J gene is TRBJ2-5, the V gene TRBV5-1, with 7 bases fitting TRBD2. V lost 6 bases and J lost 4; bases outside the gene matches: 9. CDR3 length: 14 amino acids. CDR1 is SGHRS, CDR2 YFSETQ, per germline. DNA for the CDR3: TGCGCCAGCACCCTTATGATAGCGGGAGAGACCCAGTACTTC. Its protein product is CASTLMIAGETQYF.

This clonotype was picked up many times. The rearrangement uses TRBV6-2 or TRBV6-3 and TRBJ1-1; 7 bases line up with TRBD1. V was clipped by 5 bases and J by 5 bases; unmatched bases: 11. The CDR3 has 15 residues. Germline CDR1 MNHEY, CDR2 SVGEGT. The CDR3 coding sequence is TGTGCCAGCAGTGGCCGACAGGGCCTGTCGACTGAAGCTTTCTTT. Translated: CASSGRQGLSTEAFF.

This sequence joins TRBV9 and TRBJ2-3; D remains unclear. Per the germline V gene, CDR1 is SGDLS and CDR2 is YYNGEE. Deletions cut 4 bases from V and 4 bases from J, with 16 bases between. The CDR3 runs to 15 residues. The CDR3 is CASSYDSNKADTQYF. CDR3 nucleotide sequence: TGTGCCAGCAGCTATGACTCGAACAAAGCAGATACGCAGTATTTT.

The table lists this clonotype with many counts. The rearrangement uses TRBV6-1 and TRBJ1-2, with D possibly TRBD1 on 5 matching bases. Germline assignment: CDR1 MNHNS and CDR2 SASEGT. Between the trimmed V and J ends, which lost 5 bases and 5 bases, there was a span of 18 bases. This CDR3 is built from 15 residues. CDR3 loop: CASSNLGVSPYGYTF. For the CDR3, the DNA is TGTGCCAGCAGTAACCTAGGGGTTTCCCCTTATGGCTACACCTTC.

The V gene is TRBV5-1, the J gene TRBJ2-5, with 12 bases aligning to TRBD2. From germline, CDR1 is SGHRS and CDR2 YFSETQ. The ends lost 7 bases at V and 5 bases at J; junction bases unmatched: 12. CDR3 size: 16 residues. CDR3 nucleotide sequence: TGCGCCAGCGGTACGACTAGCGGGAGAGGTGGGGAGACCCAGTACTTC. This encodes CASGTTSGRGGETQYF.

This chain links TRBV19 with TRBJ2-3; D uncertain. Trimming removed 4 bases from V and 2 bases from J, with 10 bases in between. CDR1 is LNHDA, CDR2 SQIVND, per germline (reference sequence). This CDR3 comprises 14 residues. The chain's CDR3 is CASSTPRPTDTQYF. The CDR3 DNA reads as TGTGCCAGTAGTACGCCGCGGCCCACAGATACGCAGTATTTT.

This sequence joins TRBV6-1 and TRBJ2-7; D call uncertain. Germline CDR1 reads MNHNS; CDR2 reads SASEGT. The length of the CDR3 is 12 residues. V lost 7 bases, J lost 0 bases, and 7 bases lay in between. CDR3 protein: CASNSFSYEQYF. The CDR3 DNA reads as TGTGCCAGCAACTCCTTCTCCTACGAGCAGTACTTC.

This clonotype appeared many times. J is TRBJ1-1 and V is TRBV29-1, with no clear D. The germline V gene has CDR1 SQVTM and CDR2 ANQGSEA. The V end was cut by 6 bases, the J end by 1 base, with 9 bases between. This CDR3 has 12 amino acids. The CDR3 sequence is CSVVRGNTEAFF. The CDR3 nucleotides read TGCAGCGTCGTGCGGGGGAACACTGAAGCTTTCTTT. Supplemented by reference TRBV29-1 and TRBJ1-1, the full variable domain reads SAVISQKPSRDICQRGTSLTIQCQVDSQVTMMFWYRQQPGQSLTLIATANQGSEATYESGFVIDKFPISRPNLTFSTLTVSNMSPEDSSIYLCSVVRGNTEAFFGQGTRLTVV.

The table lists this clonotype with a few counts. The chain's CDR3 is CASSYSRVLTF. The CDR3 DNA sequence: TGTGCCAGCAGTTACTCCAGGGTTTTGACCTTC. The genes are TRBV6-5 and TRBJ1-2; D is possibly TRBD1 (5 bases). CDR1 and CDR2 (germline): MNHEY, SVGAGI. The CDR3 has 11 amino acids. The V and J ends lost 0 bases and 14 bases respectively, with 10 bases between them.

This clonotype was seen at least ten times. The V and J genes are TRBV5-1 and TRBJ1-4, with 7 nucleotides matching TRBD1. V lost 4 bases to trimming and J lost 2 bases; unmatched junction nucleotides: 5. Germline V lookup: CDR1 SGHRS, CDR2 YFSETQ. The CDR3 is 15 amino acids. Written as DNA, the CDR3 is TGCGCCAGCAGCCCTGAGGGGGCCACTAATGAAAAACTGTTTTTT. This codes for CASSPEGATNEKLFF.

The table lists this clonotype with many counts. The V call is TRBV11-3, the J call TRBJ1-1, with D perhaps matching TRBD1 (5 bases). The germline gives CDR1 SGHNT, CDR2 YENEEA. V was pared by 3 bases and J by 5 bases, with 13 bases between. The CDR3 covers 14 residues. The CDR3 sequence: CASSFPQGGTEAFF. The CDR3 coding sequence is TGTGCCAGCAGCTTCCCTCAGGGTGGGACTGAAGCTTTCTTT.

With regard to this clonotype: A much larger clone differs by one base, so this may be a read error. V is TRBV5-1 and J is TRBJ1-6; TRBD1 matches at 9 bases. Looked up from germline, CDR1 is SGHRS and CDR2 is YFSETQ. The CDR3 covers 15 residues. V lost 4 bases to trimming and J lost 7 bases; unmatched junction nucleotides: 6. The CDR3 DNA is TGCGCCAGCAGCGCCGGACAGGGGAAGAATTCACCCCTCCACTTT. This translates into CASSAGQGKNSPLHF. Drawing the rest from reference TRBV5-1 and TRBJ1-6, the complete variable domain is KAGVTQTPRYLIKTRGQQVTLSCSPISGHRSVSWYQQTPGQGLQFLFEYFSETQRNKGNFPGRFSGRQFSNSRSEMNVSTLELGDSALYLCASSAGQGKNSPLHFGNGTRLTVT.

This clonotype appeared many times. The chain recombines TRBV27 with TRBJ2-2; D ambiguous. V gave up 5 bases and J gave up 6 bases, with 10 bases separating them. Germline V gene data show CDR1 as MNHEY and CDR2 as SMNVEV (reference sequence). This CDR3 has 13 residues. The CDR3: CASSPMLAGELFF. The CDR3, as DNA: TGTGCCAGCAGTCCGATGCTCGCCGGGGAGCTGTTTTTT.